The clone carrying this T cell receptor (beta chain) was found a few times. Its antigen is as yet unknown. V lost 0 bases, J lost 5 bases, and 2 bases stayed unmatched. Per the germline V gene, CDR1 is SGHRS and CDR2 is YFSETQ. The CDR3 consists of 14 residues. TCRdb called the RT-PCR reads again in MiXCR, with one record for every CDR3 protein. The data contain 400,000 to 550,000 distinct CDR3 sequences, around 25% of them singletons. The sample comes from a study of response to subunit inactivated influenza vaccine. General study points: A suggestion made by the authors is that each seasonal influenza vaccination recruits few new T cells.

J is TRBJ2-5 and V is TRBV5-1; 9 bases are shared with TRBD2. The source material was CD4+ T cells sorted from PBMCs, sampled roughly 5 days after vaccination. The receptor's source is a man between 45 and 60 years old who received an inactivated influenza vaccine. CDR3 region: CASSLGSGGETQYF. DNA of the CDR3: TGCGCCAGCAGCTTGGGTAGCGGGGGTGAGACCCAGTACTTC.